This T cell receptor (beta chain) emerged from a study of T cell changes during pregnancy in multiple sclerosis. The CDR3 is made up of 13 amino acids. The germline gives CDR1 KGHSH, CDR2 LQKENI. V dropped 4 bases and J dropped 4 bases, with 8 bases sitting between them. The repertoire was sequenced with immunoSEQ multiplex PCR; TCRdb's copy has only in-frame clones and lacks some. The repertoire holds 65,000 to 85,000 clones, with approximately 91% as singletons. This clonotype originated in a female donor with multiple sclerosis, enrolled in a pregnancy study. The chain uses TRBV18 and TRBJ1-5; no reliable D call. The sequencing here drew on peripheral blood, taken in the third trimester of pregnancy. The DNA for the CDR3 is TGTGCCAGCTCACAAGACACGAATCAGCCCCAGCATTTT. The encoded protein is CASSQDTNQPQHF.